The T cell receptor (beta chain) under discussion was sequenced for a study of blood T cells in healthy people across ages. Study-wide points: Relative to aged donors, long-lived donors carried more naive CD4+ cells and displayed higher diversity.

Sample-barcoded 5' priming and a J-beta primer mix drove a second PCR of roughly 7 to 11 cycles. Each CDR3 protein is one row after TCRdb ran MiXCR on the 5' RACE reads. This sample carries around 700,000 distinct CDR3 sequences, about 25% of them seen once, and the ten largest clones take just under 9.5%. With regard to this clonotype: What it binds is unknown.

Each sample provided at least 6 micrograms of extracted total RNA. In germline, CDR1 is LGHDT, CDR2 YNNKEL (reference sequence). V was pared by 4 bases and J by 8 bases, with 11 bases between. The CDR3 loop spans 12 amino acids. The same sample was also used in a study of T cells of mothers and their children. This second report adds: Samples came from a few healthy Caucasian mothers and their six children. Each mother gave over 9.5 million TCR beta CDR3 reads; each child, about 2.9 million.

This TCR came from a boy aged 5-17 years in good health. The rearrangement links TRBV3-1 to TRBJ1-1; D might be TRBD1 (5 bases). The sample taken for sequencing was blood. DNA for the CDR3: TGTGCCAGCAGCCGGGACCCAGGAGAAGCTTTCTTT. Its protein product is CASSRDPGEAFF.